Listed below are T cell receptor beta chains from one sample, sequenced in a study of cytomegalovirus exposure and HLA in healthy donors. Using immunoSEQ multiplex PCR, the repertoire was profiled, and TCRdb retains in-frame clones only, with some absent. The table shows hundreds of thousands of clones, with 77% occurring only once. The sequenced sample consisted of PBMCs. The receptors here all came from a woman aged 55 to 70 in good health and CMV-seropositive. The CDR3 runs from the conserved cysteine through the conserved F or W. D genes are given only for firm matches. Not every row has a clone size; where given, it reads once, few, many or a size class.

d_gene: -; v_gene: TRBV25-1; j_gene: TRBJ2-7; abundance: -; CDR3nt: TGTGCCAGCAGTGCACAGGGCTACGAGCAGTACTTC; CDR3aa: CASSAQGYEQYF
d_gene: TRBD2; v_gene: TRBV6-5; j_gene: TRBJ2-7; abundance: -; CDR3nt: TGTGCCAGCAGTTACACTGGCGGGGGAACCTACGAGCAGTACTTC; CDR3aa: CASSYTGGGTYEQYF
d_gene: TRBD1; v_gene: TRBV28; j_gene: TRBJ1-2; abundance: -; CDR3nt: TGTGCCAGCAGTGCCCCCGGGACAGGGGGTTCTATGGGAGGCACCTTC; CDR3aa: CASSAPGTGGSMGGTF
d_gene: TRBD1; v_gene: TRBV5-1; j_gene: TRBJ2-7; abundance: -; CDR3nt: TGCGCCAGCAGCGCAGACAGGGCGGAACCATACGAGCAGTACTTC; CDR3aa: CASSADRAEPYEQYF
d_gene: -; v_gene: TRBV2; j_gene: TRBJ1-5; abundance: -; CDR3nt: TGTGCCAGCAGTGTGGCAGGACAAGGCAATCAGCCCCAGCATTTT; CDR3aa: CASSVAGQGNQPQHF
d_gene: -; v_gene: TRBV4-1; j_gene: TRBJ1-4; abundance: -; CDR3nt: TGCGCCAGCAGGTGGGGCACTAATGAAAAACTGTTTTTT; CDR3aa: CASRWGTNEKLFF
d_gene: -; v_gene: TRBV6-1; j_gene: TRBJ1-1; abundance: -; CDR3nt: TGTGCCAGCGCTCAGGGGTTGCCTGAAGCTTTCTTT; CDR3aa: CASAQGLPEAFF
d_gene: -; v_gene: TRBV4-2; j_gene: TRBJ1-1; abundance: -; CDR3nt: TGTGCCAGCAGCCAAGAGGGGGGGCTCACTGAAGCTTTCTTT; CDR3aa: CASSQEGGLTEAFF
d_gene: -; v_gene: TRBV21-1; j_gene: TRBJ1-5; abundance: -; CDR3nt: TGTGCCAGCAGCTCCCCGGACAGGGTTGCTCAGCCCCAGCATTTT; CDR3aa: CASSSPDRVAQPQHF
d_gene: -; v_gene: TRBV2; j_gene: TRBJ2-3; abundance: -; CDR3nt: TGTGCCAGCGGTTACTTGCGAGATACGCAGTATTTT; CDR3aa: CASGYLRDTQYF
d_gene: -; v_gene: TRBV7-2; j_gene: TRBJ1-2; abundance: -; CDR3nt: TGTGCCAGCAGCTTCCGCTCTATTAGCTACACCTTC; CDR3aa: CASSFRSISYTF
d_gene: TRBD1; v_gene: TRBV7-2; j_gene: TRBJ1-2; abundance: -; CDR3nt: TGTGCCAGCAGCTCGGGACAGGGGGGAGGCTACACCTTC; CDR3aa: CASSSGQGGGYTF
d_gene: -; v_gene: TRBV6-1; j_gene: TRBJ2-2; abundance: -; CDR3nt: TGTGCCAGCAGCCGGGCCGGAGGTCAGGGGGGGGAGCTGTTTTTT; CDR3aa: CASSRAGGQGGELFF
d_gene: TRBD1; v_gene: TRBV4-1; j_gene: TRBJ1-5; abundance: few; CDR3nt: TGCGCCAGCAGCCAAGATCCGGGACAGGGAGGTTATAGCAATCAGCCCCAGCATTTT; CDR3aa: CASSQDPGQGGYSNQPQHF
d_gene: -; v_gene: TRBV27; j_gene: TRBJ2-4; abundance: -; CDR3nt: TGTGCCAGCAGTCCGAACGCCTGGGGAACGAGGGACATTCAGTACTTC; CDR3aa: CASSPNAWGTRDIQYF
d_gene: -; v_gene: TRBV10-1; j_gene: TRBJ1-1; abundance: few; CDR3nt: TGCGCCAGGGAGCAGGAGGACGGACGGACTGAAGCTTTCTTT; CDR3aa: CAREQEDGRTEAFF
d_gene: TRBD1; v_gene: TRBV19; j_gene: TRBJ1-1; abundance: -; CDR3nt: TGTGCCAGTAGTATCCAAAGGACAGGAAACATGAACACTGAAGCTTTCTTT; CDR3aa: CASSIQRTGNMNTEAFF
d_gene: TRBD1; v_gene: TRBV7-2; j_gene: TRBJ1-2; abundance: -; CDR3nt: TGTGCCAGCAGCTTTGACAGGGGCGGGGGCTACACCTTC; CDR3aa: CASSFDRGGGYTF
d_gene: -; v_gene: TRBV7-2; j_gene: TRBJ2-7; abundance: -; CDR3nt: TGTGCCAGCAGCTTAGTTGCAGATATCTCCTACGAGCAGTACTTC; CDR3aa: CASSLVADISYEQYF
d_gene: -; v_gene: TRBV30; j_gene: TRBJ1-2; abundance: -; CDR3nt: TGTGCCTGGTTTTTTGGGGCAGGGTATGGCTACACCTTC; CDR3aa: CAWFFGAGYGYTF